What follows is one TCR beta chain and its context. Germline V gene lookup returns CDR1 LNHNV and CDR2 YYDKDF (reference sequence). The CDR3 runs to 15 residues. The V end was cut by 0 bases, the J end by 1 base, with 9 bases between. This record comes from a study of T cells in Graves' hyperthyroidism and ophthalmopathy. Amplified TCR beta CDR3 regions came from RNA transcripts. The study used the HTBI primer set for a first-round RT-PCR of the TCR CDR3. Via MiXCR, TCRdb re-called the multiplex PCR reads, giving one row per CDR3 protein. The profile covers about 610,000 distinct CDR3 sequences, with about a sixth appearing a single time and around 3.5% taken by the ten largest.

The genes are TRBV15 and TRBJ1-1; D remains unclear. The receptor was isolated from a woman aged 40 to 50 with Graves' ophthalmopathy. The source material was blood. DNA of the CDR3: TGTGCCACCAGCAGAGAGCGGACGGAGAACACTGAAGCTTTCTTT. Protein product: CATSRERTENTEAFF.